The 4 T cell receptor beta chains below all came from one sample that was sequenced in a study of blood T cell repertoires in COVID-19. Sequenced by immunoSEQ multiplex PCR; TCRdb stores in-frame clones only, minus some. The sample carries about 180,000 clones, around 80% recorded once. Sequencing used peripheral blood. Source of these receptors: a woman at least 80 years old with COVID-19, enrolled during active disease.

CDR3 in DNA: TGCGCCAGCAGCTTGGCCAGGGGGTTAGAAGAGACCCAGTACTTC. Amino acid sequence: CASSLARGLEETQYF. V gene TRBV5-1 combines with J gene TRBJ2-5; 7 bases align to TRBD1. The CDR3 runs to 15 residues. V gave up 0 bases and J gave up 3 bases; unmatched junction bases: 5. Germline V gene data show CDR1 as SGHRS and CDR2 as YFSETQ. Combining the CDR3 with reference TRBV5-1 and TRBJ2-5 gives the whole variable domain KAGVTQTPRYLIKTRGQQVTLSCSPISGHRSVSWYQQTPGQGLQFLFEYFSETQRNKGNFPGRFSGRQFSNSRSEMNVSTLELGDSALYLCASSLARGLEETQYFGPGTRLLVL.

This chain joins TRBV4-3 and TRBJ2-3; D is ambiguous. The germline gives CDR1 LGHNA, CDR2 YSLEER. This CDR3 spans 15 amino acids. V lost 0 bases and J lost 0, with 7 bases in between. DNA for the CDR3: TGCGCCAGCAGCCAAGATCCCGGGAGCACAGATACGCAGTATTTT. Translating it yields CASSQDPGSTDTQYF.

In DNA form, the CDR3 reads TGTGCCAGCGCCAAGGGAGGCTACAATGAGCAGTTCTTC. Residues: CASAKGGYNEQFF. This rearrangement joins TRBV2 to TRBJ2-1; D may be TRBD2 (6 bases). Germline V gene sequence: CDR1 SNHLY, CDR2 FYNNEI. This CDR3 comprises 13 residues. The V and J ends lost 8 bases and 3 bases respectively, with 11 bases between them. The variable domain in full, with the rest retrieved from reference TRBV2 and TRBJ2-1, is EPEVTQTPSHQVTQMGQEVILRCVPISNHLYFYWYRQILGQKVEFLVSFYNNEISEKSEIFDDQFSVERPDGSNFTLKIRSTKLEDSAMYFCASAKGGYNEQFFGPGTRLTVL.

Written as DNA, the CDR3 is TGTGCCAGCAGCCCTGACATGACCAATGAGCAGTTCTTC. Translating it yields CASSPDMTNEQFF. The chain carries TRBV7-7 and TRBJ2-1; unclear D gene. V was cut by 5 bases and J by 6 bases, with 11 bases left in between. CDR1 SSHAT and CDR2 FNYEAQ come from the germline V gene (reference sequence). The CDR3 contains 13 residues.